The text below deals with one T cell receptor (beta chain). J lost 8 bases, V lost 0 bases, and 10 bases had no gene match. Germline V gives CDR1 SGDLS, CDR2 YYNGEE. This CDR3 spans 16 amino acids. These data originate in a study of shared clonotypes between healthy human individuals. Overall study: Donors were two women and a few men aged 18 to 49. A donor's plate count was three for CD4 naive and three for CD4 memory; CD8 naive had two and CD8 memory one.

Researchers ran the assay at a deep level. Genomic DNA of every subset was divided equally among multiple immunoSEQ plates. Here immunoSEQ multiplex PCR was the method, and the copy in TCRdb shows in-frame clones only, minus some. The profile shows roughly 2 million clones, 95% of them singletons. The sequenced material came from naive CD4+ T cells sorted from blood. As to subset: CD45RA+ positively selected. This clonotype originated in a man between 18 and 35 years old in good health. The chain links TRBV9 to TRBJ2-1; 8 bases are shared with TRBD2. DNA for the CDR3: TGTGCCAGCAGCGTAGATCACGGGAGGGCCGGGGATGAGCAGTTCTTC. Amino acid sequence: CASSVDHGRAGDEQFF.